The 30 T cell receptor beta chains presented below share a single source sample, sequenced in a study of T cells after yellow fever vaccination (dated by TCRdb to the late 2010s). To prepare the library, 5' RACE was applied. Sequenced on an Illumina HiSeq 2500. TCRdb reprocessing: public reads trimmed at Q25 with fastp, clones called with MiXCR, in-frame beta chains kept. One record per CDR3 amino acid sequence lists the most common genes and DNA. This sample holds hundreds of thousands of distinct CDR3 sequences; 9% to 15% were observed only once. Under 15% of the sample is in the top ten clones. This specimen's treatment or condition label, per the study, means: live attenuated yellow fever vaccine strain. The specimen was PBMCs, collected on the day of the yellow fever booster vaccination. Receptors originate from a young man who received the YFV17D yellow fever vaccine.

The table lists this clonotype with a few counts. This chain connects TRBV10-3 to TRBJ2-1; no clear D gene. The length of the CDR3 is 14 residues. V dropped 4 bases and J dropped 1 base, with 8 bases sitting between them. CDR1 and CDR2 (germline): ENHRY, SYGVKD. In DNA form, the CDR3 reads TGTGCCATCAGTGTTGGCCCGTCCTACAATGAGCAGTTCTTC. This codes for CAISVGPSYNEQFF.

There are a few counts of this clonotype. CDR3 in DNA: TGCGCCAGCAGCCAAGGAACTATTACAAGGGACTCAAATACGCAGTATTTT. Amino acids: CASSQGTITRDSNTQYF. This chain connects TRBV4-3 to TRBJ2-3, with a weak D call TRBD2 (6 bases). The V end lost 1 base, the J end lost 7 bases, and 21 bases lay between the germline ends. CDR3 length: 17 amino acids. Per the germline V gene, CDR1 is LGHNA and CDR2 is YSLEER.

This chain connects TRBV7-8 to TRBJ2-1; a weak D match, TRBD2 (6 bases). Trimming took off 4 bases at V and 8 bases at J, with 9 bases between the two ends. The germline CDR1 and CDR2 sequences are SGHVS and FQNEAQ. This CDR3 is 12 amino acids long. The CDR3 DNA follows: TGTGCCAGCAGCTCAGCGGGTGATGAGCAGTTCTTC. It encodes CASSSAGDEQFF.

There are a few counts of this clonotype. This chain's CDR3 is CASSPETGEAFF. In DNA form, the CDR3 reads TGTGCCAGCTCACCAGAGACAGGTGAAGCTTTCTTT. The genes are TRBV18 and TRBJ1-1, with D tentatively TRBD1 (6 bases). CDR1 and CDR2 from the germline V gene are KGHSH and LQKENI. The CDR3 sequence is 12 residues long. V lost 2 bases and J lost 7, with 8 bases in between.

The V gene is TRBV5-8, the J gene TRBJ2-1; 12 nucleotides align to TRBD2. Germline assignment: CDR1 SGHTS and CDR2 YDEGEE. The V gene end was trimmed by 4 bases and the J gene end by 15 bases; junction bases not matched to a gene: 20. The CDR3 runs to 17 residues. Here the CDR3 DNA reads TGTGCCAGCAGCCCAACCTATGGACTAGCGGGACCGCCAGCACCGTTCTTC. It codes for CASSPTYGLAGPPAPFF.

This clonotype has a handful of counts. This chain links TRBV24-1 with TRBJ2-3, with 7 positions matching TRBD2. CDR1 and CDR2 from the germline V gene are KGHDR and SFDVKD. The V segment lost 4 bases and the J segment 2 bases; nucleotides outside the gene matches: 8. The CDR3 runs 16 residues. CDR3 amino acids: CATSEAGEGPTDTQYF. In nucleotides, the CDR3 is TGTGCCACCAGTGAGGCGGGAGAGGGGCCCACAGATACGCAGTATTTT.

The V and J genes are TRBV12-5 and TRBJ2-5; 11 bases are a match to TRBD2. The length of the CDR3 is 15 residues. Germline V gives CDR1 LGHNT, CDR2 FRNRAP. Germline trimming cut 6 bases from V and 7 bases from J; bases unmatched to any gene: 10. In DNA, the CDR3 is TGTGCTAGTGGCTCCGGGACTAGCGGATCGACGACCCAGTACTTC. Its translation is CASGSGTSGSTTQYF.

This clonotype was observed a handful of times. This sequence joins TRBV10-3 and TRBJ1-1; D is unresolved. V was shortened by 3 bases and J by 0 bases, with 8 bases between the two germline ends. The CDR3 spans 14 residues. The germline V gene has CDR1 ENHRY and CDR2 SYGVKD. For the CDR3, the DNA is TGTGCCATCAGTGAAGGGTTCCTGAACACTGAAGCTTTCTTT. Its translation: CAISEGFLNTEAFF.

This clonotype was recorded a few times. The CDR3 coding sequence is TGTGCCAGCAGGGCGTCGAGGGCCGGTTATTCACCCCTCCACTTT. Translating it yields CASRASRAGYSPLHF. The chain recombines TRBV6-2 or TRBV6-3 with TRBJ1-6, with D unresolved. V lost 6 bases to trimming and J lost 8 bases, with 17 bases between them. Germline V CDR1 and CDR2: MNHEY, SVGEGT. The CDR3 is 15 amino acids.

This clonotype was found a few times. The rearrangement joins TRBV7-2 to TRBJ2-7; weak D call: TRBD2 (5 bases). Germline-derived CDR1 and CDR2 are SGHTA and FQGNSA. The V end was cut by 1 base, the J end by 0 bases, with 13 bases between. The CDR3 loop spans 16 amino acids. This chain's CDR3 is CASSLDSVISSYEQYF. CDR3 DNA: TGTGCCAGCAGCTTAGATAGCGTGATAAGCTCCTACGAGCAGTACTTC.

This chain links TRBV4-3 with TRBJ2-6, with 7 bases identical to TRBD2. Germline V gene sequence: CDR1 LGHNA, CDR2 YSLEER. This CDR3 region has 19 residues. V lost 0 bases to trimming and J lost 0 bases; unmatched junction nucleotides: 8. DNA of the CDR3: TGCGCCAGCAGCCAAGATCCACCAGCGGGGATCTCTGGGGCCAACGTCCTGACTTTC. Translation gives CASSQDPPAGISGANVLTF.

DNA of the CDR3: TGTGCCAGCACCGAGCGGGAGAGAGCAGATACGCAGTATTTT. This codes for CASTERERADTQYF. The chain combines TRBV7-8 with TRBJ2-3; TRBD2 aligns across 8 bases. With V trimmed by 7 bases and J by 4 bases, 7 bases remained unmatched. This CDR3 has 14 residues. Germline V gene sequence: CDR1 SGHVS, CDR2 FQNEAQ.

Ten or more counts support this clonotype. J is TRBJ2-3 and V is TRBV4-3; D not resolved. CDR1 and CDR2 from the germline V gene are LGHNA and YSLEER. This CDR3 contains 14 residues. V lost 1 base and J 1 base, leaving 6 bases between the germline ends. The CDR3 loop is CASSQVSGTDTQYF. The CDR3 DNA reads TGCGCCAGCAGCCAAGTCTCAGGCACAGATACGCAGTATTTT.

This clonotype was counted only a few times. The rearrangement joins TRBV7-9 to TRBJ1-1, with TRBD1 as a possible D gene (6 bases). Germline V CDR1 and CDR2: SEHNR, FQNEAQ (reference sequence). The V end was cut by 5 bases, the J end by 2 bases, with 12 bases between. This CDR3 has 14 amino acids. The CDR3 reads CASSRGTLNTEAFF. The CDR3 DNA reads as TGTGCCAGCAGCCGTGGGACATTAAACACTGAAGCTTTCTTT.

This clonotype was seen a handful of times. The rearrangement joins TRBV11-2 to TRBJ1-5; 8 nucleotides line up with TRBD1. V trimming: 5 bases; J trimming: 5 bases; junction bases outside the gene matches: 2. In germline, CDR1 is SGHAT, CDR2 FQNNGV. CDR3 length equals 13 residues. CDR3 bases: TGTGCCAGCAGCGGGACAGGCCATCAGCCCCAGCATTTT. This codes for CASSGTGHQPQHF.

This clonotype was found a few times. This chain joins TRBV5-1 and TRBJ1-1; D remains unclear. The CDR3 extends over 14 amino acids. Germline V lookup: CDR1 SGHRS, CDR2 YFSETQ. Between the trimmed V and J ends, which lost 5 bases and 2 bases, there was a span of 13 bases. The DNA for the CDR3 is TGCGCCAGCAGACTTCAGACGAGCAACACTGAAGCTTTCTTT. Its protein product is CASRLQTSNTEAFF.

This clonotype was found a few times. The rearrangement joins TRBV18 to TRBJ2-2; no clear D. The CDR3 sequence is 14 residues long. The V end was cut by 6 bases, the J end by 3 bases, with 11 bases between. Germline values: CDR1 KGHSH, CDR2 LQKENI. Here the CDR3 DNA reads TGTGCCAGCTCTCGCCAAGTGGACACCGGGGAGCTGTTTTTT. It yields the protein CASSRQVDTGELFF.

This clonotype was counted at least ten times. The chain recombines TRBV23-1 with TRBJ2-3; 7 bases agree with TRBD1. TRBV23-1 is noted as an ORF with a role that remains uncertain. The J segment lost 7 bases and the V segment lost 7 bases, leaving 14 bases of the junction unmatched. The CDR3 runs 15 residues. CDR3 region: CASISKGAALYTQYF. The CDR3 DNA reads as TGCGCCAGCATCTCGAAGGGGGCCGCCCTTTATACGCAGTATTTT.

This clonotype was seen only a few times. V is TRBV5-1 and J is TRBJ2-1; 8 positions agree with TRBD2. V shed 1 base and J 4 bases; nucleotides not matched to a gene: 4. CDR1 is SGHRS and CDR2 is YFSETQ in the germline V gene. There are 15 residues in the CDR3. The CDR3 nucleotides read TGCGCCAGCAGCTTGCGGGAGGGCCGGTACAATGAGCAGTTCTTC. This codes for CASSLREGRYNEQFF. Complete variable domain (other parts from reference TRBV5-1 and TRBJ2-1): KAGVTQTPRYLIKTRGQQVTLSCSPISGHRSVSWYQQTPGQGLQFLFEYFSETQRNKGNFPGRFSGRQFSNSRSEMNVSTLELGDSALYLCASSLREGRYNEQFFGPGTRLTVL.

This clonotype was counted only a few times. The V and J genes are TRBV5-1 and TRBJ2-5, with TRBD2 as a possible D gene (5 bases). Trimming removed 0 bases at V and 5 bases at J, with 11 bases between. CDR3 length: 14 amino acids. Germline V gene lookup returns CDR1 SGHRS and CDR2 YFSETQ. In nucleotides, the CDR3 is TGCGCCAGCAGCTTGGGTCAGTCGGGGGAGACCCAGTACTTC. Protein: CASSLGQSGETQYF.

The gene calls are TRBV20-1 and TRBJ1-1; a possible D gene is TRBD1 (5 bases). V lost 1 base, J lost 3 bases, and 12 bases lay in between. Germline lookup yields CDR1 DFQATT and CDR2 SNEGSKA (reference sequence). The CDR3 loop spans 14 amino acids. CDR3 DNA sequence: TGCAGTGCTAGAGGCAGGTTGGGACACACTGAAGCTTTCTTT. It codes for CSARGRLGHTEAFF.

This sequence joins TRBV5-1 and TRBJ2-5; TRBD2 matches 9 bases. The germline CDR1 and CDR2 sequences are SGHRS and YFSETQ. V shed 5 bases, J shed 2 bases, and the junction held 7 bases outside the gene matches. CDR3 length equals 15 residues. This CDR3 is CASRSAGGPQETQYF. CDR3 coding DNA: TGCGCCAGCAGAAGCGCGGGAGGGCCACAAGAGACCCAGTACTTC.

The chain joins TRBV28 to TRBJ2-7; D ambiguous. Germline assignment: CDR1 MDHEN and CDR2 SYDVKM. This CDR3 contains 14 residues. Trimming took 6 bases from V and 3 from J, leaving 15 bases between them. CDR3 sequence: CASREPSQDYEQYF. The CDR3 DNA follows: TGTGCCAGCAGGGAACCGTCCCAGGACTACGAGCAGTACTTC.

At least ten counts were recorded for this clonotype. The chain couples TRBV5-1 to TRBJ2-4; D is unresolved. CDR3 size: 10 residues. Per germline, CDR1 SGHRS and CDR2 YFSETQ. V lost 0 bases, J lost 11 bases, and 3 bases lay in between. CDR3 residues: CASSLEVQYF. DNA for the CDR3: TGCGCCAGCAGCTTGGAGGTTCAGTACTTC.

In its sample, this clonotype was seen a few times. This chain links TRBV5-5 with TRBJ2-7, with 8 positions matching TRBD2. Germline lookup yields CDR1 SGHKS and CDR2 YYEKEE (reference sequence). V shed 7 bases and J 2 bases; nucleotides not matched to a gene: 8. There are 14 residues in the CDR3. In DNA, the CDR3 is TGTGCCAGCGGGCCCGCGGGAGGCACCTACGAGCAGTACTTC. This sequence encodes CASGPAGGTYEQYF.

The chain employs TRBV6-5 and TRBJ2-6, with D perhaps matching TRBD2 (5 bases). Looked up from germline, CDR1 is MNHEY and CDR2 is SVGAGI. The CDR3 totals 15 residues. With 2 bases removed from V and 4 bases from J, the gap between germline ends came to 9 bases. CDR3: CASSYERAGANVLTF. The CDR3 DNA reads as TGTGCCAGCAGTTACGAGAGGGCCGGGGCCAACGTCCTGACTTTC.

This clonotype was seen only a few times. The chain has TRBV7-8 and TRBJ2-5, with D possibly TRBD1 on 5 matching bases. The CDR3 consists of 15 residues. Trimming left V 6 bases short and J 2 bases short, with 16 bases between. Germline V gives CDR1 SGHVS, CDR2 FQNEAQ. The CDR3 protein is CASSLPRTLQETQYF. Here the CDR3 DNA reads TGTGCCAGCAGTCTTCCTAGGACACTACAAGAGACCCAGTACTTC.

In its sample, this clonotype was seen many times. The rearrangement uses TRBV7-6 and TRBJ2-3; the D is unclear. CDR1 is SGHVS, CDR2 FNYEAQ, per germline. V lost 3 bases to trimming and J lost 0 bases, with 10 bases between them. CDR3 length: 15 residues. The CDR3 DNA reads as TGTGCCAGCAGCTTTGGCGCCCCTAGCACAGATACGCAGTATTTT. Translation gives CASSFGAPSTDTQYF.

The rearrangement joins TRBV20-1 to TRBJ2-3, with a tentative D call TRBD1 (5 bases). This CDR3 is 14 amino acids long. V was trimmed by 8 bases and J by 5 bases, leaving 20 bases between them. Per germline, CDR1 DFQATT and CDR2 SNEGSKA (reference sequence). CDR3 DNA: TGCAGTCCAAGGGCCCCTTCTAGGGGAGATACGCAGTATTTT. Translated, it gives CSPRAPSRGDTQYF.

The chain recombines TRBV7-6 with TRBJ2-5; 7 positions agree with TRBD2. V dropped 4 bases and J dropped 5; count of bases not matched to a gene: 10. The CDR3 totals 15 residues. CDR1 SGHVS and CDR2 FNYEAQ come from the germline V gene. The CDR3 DNA reads as TGTGCCAGCAGCTCGAATTCCGGGAGGTTCGAGACCCAGTACTTC. It specifies CASSSNSGRFETQYF.